Listed below are T cell receptor beta chains from one sample, sequenced in a study of T cell repertoires in cytomegalovirus infection. TCRdb re-called the reads with MiXCR, one entry per CDR3 protein. This table has 680,000 or so distinct CDR3 sequences, around 35% appearing once. Which antigens these TCRs recognize remains unknown. Sequenced here: cultured PBMCs, sampled from culture after CMV antigen stimulation. Receptors were obtained from a human donor in good health (CMV status not recorded). Some clones in this sample may be carry-over from other donors' samples. Both conserved end residues are part of each CDR3. D genes are given only for firm matches. Clone size is given for some rows only: seen once, a few or many times, or a class if the clone is expanded.

TRBJ2-1	TRBD2	.	TRBV2	CASSDVSGGSYNEQFF	TGTGCCAGCAGTGACGTCTCGGGGGGCTCCTACAATGAGCAGTTCTTC
TRBJ1-1	TRBD1	.	TRBV10-3	CAIRAGGGNTEAFF	TGTGCCATCAGAGCAGGGGGCGGTAACACTGAAGCTTTCTTT
TRBJ2-7	.	many	TRBV7-2	CASSLVSAEPYEQYF	TGTGCCAGCAGCTTAGTTTCCGCGGAACCCTACGAGCAGTACTTC
TRBJ1-5	.	few	TRBV6-2/TRBV6-3	CASPGPLSNQPQHF	TGTGCCAGCCCGGGACCTCTTAGCAATCAGCCCCAGCATTTT
TRBJ1-6	TRBD1	.	TRBV5-1	CASSLDTGGHSPLHF	TGCGCCAGCAGCTTGGATACAGGGGGCCATTCACCCCTCCACTTT
TRBJ2-7	.	once	TRBV14	CASSNKVSEQYF	TGTGCCAGCAGCAACAAAGTGAGCGAGCAGTACTTC
TRBJ1-6	.	.	TRBV6-6	CASSYFQGRSSYNSPLHF	TGTGCCAGCAGTTACTTCCAGGGCCGGAGCTCCTATAATTCACCCCTCCACTTT
TRBJ1-1	.	many	TRBV7-9	CASSLDGLGSRPTEAFF	TGTGCCAGCAGCTTAGACGGTTTGGGGTCCCGTCCCACTGAAGCTTTCTTT
TRBJ2-3	TRBD2	many	TRBV7-2	CASSSPGLAGGSTDTQYF	TGTGCCAGCAGCTCACCGGGACTAGCGGGGGGTAGCACAGATACGCAGTATTTT
TRBJ2-2	.	few	TRBV7-2	CASTTSNTGELFF	TGTGCCAGCACTACTTCGAACACCGGGGAGCTGTTTTTT
TRBJ2-7	.	.	TRBV7-6	CASSLGELAYEQYF	TGTGCCAGCAGCTTAGGGGAGTTGGCCTACGAGCAGTACTTC
TRBJ2-3	.	.	TRBV7-9	CASSNTRAADTQYF	TGTGCCAGCAGCAACACCCGGGCGGCAGATACGCAGTATTTT
TRBJ1-6	TRBD1	.	TRBV7-9	CASRKDRGNSPLHF	TGTGCCAGCCGTAAGGACAGGGGGAATTCACCCCTCCACTTT
TRBJ2-3	TRBD2	.	TRBV20-1	CSAAGALHDTQYF	TGCAGTGCGGCGGGAGCACTACACGATACGCAGTATTTT
TRBJ2-1	.	many	TRBV7-2	CASSPHVASSYNEQFF	TGTGCCAGCAGTCCCCATGTGGCCAGCTCCTACAATGAGCAGTTCTTC
TRBJ2-6	.	.	TRBV7-9	CASTFPVAAGANVLTF	TGTGCCAGCACCTTCCCCGTCGCGGCTGGGGCCAACGTCCTGACTTTC
TRBJ2-3	TRBD1	many	TRBV7-2	CASSFGHQGADTQYF	TGTGCCAGCAGCTTTGGACATCAGGGGGCAGATACGCAGTATTTT
TRBJ2-1	.	many	TRBV7-2	CASSLFSGISYNEQFF	TGTGCCAGCAGCTTGTTTAGCGGTATTTCCTACAATGAGCAGTTCTTC
TRBJ1-5	TRBD1	.	TRBV6-2/TRBV6-3	CASRRNRGMSNQPQHF	TGTGCCAGCAGGCGTAACAGGGGAATGAGCAATCAGCCCCAGCATTTT
TRBJ2-7	.	few	TRBV28	CASSLMGRTYEQYF	TGTGCCAGCAGTTTAATGGGCAGAACCTACGAGCAGTACTTC
TRBJ1-4	.	.	TRBV18	CASSGPSEKLFF	TGTGCCAGCTCGGGCCCCTCAGAAAAACTGTTTTTT
TRBJ2-3	.	.	TRBV19	CASSLGATTTDTQYF	TGTGCCAGTAGTCTAGGAGCCACAACCACAGATACGCAGTATTTT
TRBJ2-3	TRBD2	few	TRBV20-1	CSASPTSGTTDTQYF	TGCAGTGCTAGTCCCACTAGCGGGACCACAGATACGCAGTATTTT
TRBJ1-1	.	.	TRBV19	CASHKRYSTEAFF	TGTGCCAGTCATAAGCGGTATAGCACTGAAGCTTTCTTT
TRBJ1-2	.	many	TRBV7-8	CASSLGLGSFYGYTF	TGTGCCAGCAGCTTAGGTCTGGGCAGCTTCTATGGCTACACCTTC
TRBJ2-3	TRBD2	few	TRBV24-1	CATSDQAAGERTDTQYF	TGTGCCACCAGTGATCAAGCAGCGGGAGAAAGGACAGATACGCAGTATTTT
TRBJ1-1	.	few	TRBV7-6	CASSLAFGRRANTEAFF	TGTGCCAGCAGCTTAGCTTTCGGGCGCAGGGCAAATACTGAAGCTTTCTTT
TRBJ2-3	TRBD1	.	TRBV4-2	CASSQGDRVSDTQYF	TGTGCCAGCAGCCAGGGGGACAGGGTTTCAGATACGCAGTATTTT
TRBJ1-5	TRBD1	.	TRBV2	CASSERDRAQPQHF	TGTGCCAGCAGTGAAAGGGACAGGGCCCAGCCCCAGCATTTT
TRBJ2-1	TRBD2	many	TRBV7-2	CASSLGLAGGDNEQFF	TGTGCCAGCAGCTTAGGACTAGCGGGGGGGGACAATGAGCAGTTCTTC
TRBJ2-1	TRBD2	few	TRBV27	CASSPLAEPRDYNEQFF	TGTGCCAGCAGTCCCCTAGCGGAACCCAGGGACTACAATGAGCAGTTCTTC
TRBJ2-1	TRBD2	.	TRBV11-2	CASSPTSGGHNEQFF	TGTGCCAGCAGCCCGACTAGCGGGGGGCACAATGAGCAGTTCTTC
TRBJ1-1	.	.	TRBV6-5	CASSSDNAEAFF	TGTGCCAGCAGTTCCGATAACGCTGAAGCTTTCTTT
TRBJ2-7	TRBD1	.	TRBV5-4	CASSPRDRVDEQYF	TGTGCCAGCAGCCCCCGGGACAGGGTCGACGAGCAGTACTTC
TRBJ2-5	TRBD2	many	TRBV7-6	CASSLPAGLAGQETQYF	TGTGCCAGCAGCTTACCAGCGGGACTAGCGGGACAAGAGACCCAGTACTTC
TRBJ2-3	TRBD2	.	TRBV4-3	CASSQDPLAGDTQYF	TGCGCCAGCAGCCAAGATCCACTAGCGGGAGATACGCAGTATTTT
TRBJ1-5	TRBD1	.	TRBV20-1	CSAIPGQGYSNQPQHF	TGCAGTGCCATCCCGGGACAGGGGTATAGCAATCAGCCCCAGCATTTT
TRBJ2-7	.	few	TRBV7-2	CASSFDRSSYEQYF	TGTGCCAGCAGCTTCGACAGGAGCTCCTACGAGCAGTACTTC
TRBJ1-2	.	few	TRBV6-1	CASSGGTVRSYGYTF	TGTGCCAGCAGTGGGGGGACCGTACGTAGCTATGGCTACACCTTC
TRBJ2-3	.	.	TRBV7-2	CASSLAGGPNTDTQYF	TGTGCCAGCAGCTTAGCCGGCGGACCGAACACAGATACGCAGTATTTT
TRBJ1-2	TRBD1	few	TRBV4-3	CASSQEDRGGRGYTF	TGCGCCAGCAGCCAAGAGGACAGGGGTGGCCGTGGCTACACCTTC
TRBJ2-7	TRBD1	.	TRBV19	CASGTGEGYEQYF	TGTGCCAGTGGGACAGGGGAAGGCTACGAGCAGTACTTC
TRBJ2-2	.	few	TRBV7-9	CASSPHPTRTGELFF	TGTGCCAGCAGCCCCCACCCGACTAGGACCGGGGAGCTGTTTTTT
TRBJ1-5	.	many	TRBV7-8	CASSRIISRGYSNQPQHF	TGTGCCAGCAGCCGTATTATCTCCAGGGGATATAGCAATCAGCCCCAGCATTTT
TRBJ1-6	.	few	TRBV4-1	CASSLGWVNSPLHF	TGCGCCAGCAGCCTCGGATGGGTGAATTCACCCCTCCACTTT
TRBJ1-1	TRBD1	.	TRBV19	CASTLFLTGENTEAFF	TGTGCCAGTACCCTTTTTCTGACAGGGGAGAACACTGAAGCTTTCTTT
TRBJ2-3	TRBD2	.	TRBV7-2	CASSFRTSGISTDTQYF	TGTGCCAGCAGCTTCCGGACTAGCGGGATTAGCACAGATACGCAGTATTTT
TRBJ2-1	.	.	TRBV12-3/TRBV12-4	CASSIKGQYNEQFF	TGTGCCAGCAGTATTAAGGGACAATACAATGAGCAGTTCTTC
TRBJ1-2	.	few	TRBV6-1	CASSEWTVYGYTF	TGTGCCAGCAGTGAATGGACAGTCTATGGCTACACCTTC
TRBJ2-5	.	many	TRBV7-2	CASSSSYQETQYF	TGTGCCAGCAGCTCCTCATACCAAGAGACCCAGTACTTC
TRBJ2-5	.	once	TRBV12-3/TRBV12-4	CASSRGPARGETQYF	TGTGCCAGCAGTCGCGGACCCGCAAGGGGGGAGACCCAGTACTTC
TRBJ2-2	.	few	TRBV7-2	CASSTTTVAGELFF	TGTGCCAGCAGCACCACGACAGTAGCCGGGGAGCTGTTTTTT
TRBJ2-1	.	.	TRBV28	CASSPTGSDEQFF	TGTGCCAGCAGTCCTACAGGGAGCGATGAGCAGTTCTTC
TRBJ1-5	.	few	TRBV12-3/TRBV12-4	CASSKTGYQPQHF	TGTGCCAGCAGCAAGACGGGTTACCAGCCCCAGCATTTT
TRBJ2-1	TRBD2	.	TRBV29-1	CSFPSTGLAGGGEQFF	TGCAGCTTCCCCTCTACAGGGCTAGCGGGAGGTGGGGAGCAGTTCTTC